Here is one T cell receptor beta chain with its context. No antigen is known for it. This sample is drawn from a study of immune cell composition in non-small cell lung cancer. Study at large: Lung adenocarcinoma or squamous carcinoma made up most tumours.

The CDR3 is made up of 17 amino acids. The junction had 11 bases not matched to a gene; V was cut back by 4 bases and J by 4 bases. CDR1 and CDR2 from the germline V gene are ENHRY and SYGVKD. The table came from immunoSEQ multiplex PCR; TCRdb's copy has only in-frame clones and leaves some out. Of 13,000 to 15,000 clones detected, approximately 70% appear once; the ten largest clones hold roughly an eighth. Whole-study findings and limits: Top 10 clone scores and clonality were higher in squamous than adenocarcinoma.

V gene TRBV10-3 combines with J gene TRBJ2-1; the match to TRBD2 covers 9 bases. This clonotype was sampled from a human donor with non-small cell lung cancer. The sequencing sample was made of lung tumor tissue. The CDR3 loop reads CAISAHIAGVGYNEQFF. The CDR3 nucleotides are TGTGCCATCAGTGCACACATAGCGGGAGTAGGATACAATGAGCAGTTCTTC.